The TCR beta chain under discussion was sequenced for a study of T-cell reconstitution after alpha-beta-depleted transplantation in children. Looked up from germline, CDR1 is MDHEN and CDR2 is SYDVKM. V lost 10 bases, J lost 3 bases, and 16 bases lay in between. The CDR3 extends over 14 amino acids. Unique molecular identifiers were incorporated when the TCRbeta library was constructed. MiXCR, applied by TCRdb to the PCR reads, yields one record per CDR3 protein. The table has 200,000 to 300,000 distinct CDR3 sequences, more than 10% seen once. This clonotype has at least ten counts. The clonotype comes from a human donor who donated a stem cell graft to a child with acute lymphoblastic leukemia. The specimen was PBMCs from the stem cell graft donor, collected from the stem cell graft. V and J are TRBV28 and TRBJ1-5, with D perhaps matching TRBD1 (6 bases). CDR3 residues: CATRLGTNNQPQHF. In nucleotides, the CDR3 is TGTGCCACCAGACTCGGGACAAACAATCAGCCCCAGCATTTT.